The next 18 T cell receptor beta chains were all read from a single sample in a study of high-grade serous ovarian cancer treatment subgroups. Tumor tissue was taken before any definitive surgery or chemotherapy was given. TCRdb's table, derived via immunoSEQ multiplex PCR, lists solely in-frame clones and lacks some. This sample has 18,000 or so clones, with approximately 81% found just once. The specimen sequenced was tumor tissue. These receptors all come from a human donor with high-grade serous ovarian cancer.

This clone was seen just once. The chain's CDR3 is CASSNQLNTDTQYF. CDR3 in DNA: TGTGCCAGCAGCAATCAATTGAATACGGATACGCAGTATTTT. The chain recombines TRBV21-1 with TRBJ2-3. TRBV21-1 is a pseudogene segment. This CDR3 has 14 residues.

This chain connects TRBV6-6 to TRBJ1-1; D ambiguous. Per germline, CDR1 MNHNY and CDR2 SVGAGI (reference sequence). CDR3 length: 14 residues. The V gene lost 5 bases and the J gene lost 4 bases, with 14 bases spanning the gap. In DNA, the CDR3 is TGTGCCAGCAGTCCCTATGGAGGGCTCACTGAAGCTTTCTTT. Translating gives CASSPYGGLTEAFF.

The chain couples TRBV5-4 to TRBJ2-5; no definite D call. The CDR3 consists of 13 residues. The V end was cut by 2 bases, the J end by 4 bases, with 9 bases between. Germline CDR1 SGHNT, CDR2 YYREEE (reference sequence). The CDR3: CASSLGVRETQYF. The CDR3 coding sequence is TGTGCCAGCAGCTTAGGAGTGCGAGAGACCCAGTACTTC.

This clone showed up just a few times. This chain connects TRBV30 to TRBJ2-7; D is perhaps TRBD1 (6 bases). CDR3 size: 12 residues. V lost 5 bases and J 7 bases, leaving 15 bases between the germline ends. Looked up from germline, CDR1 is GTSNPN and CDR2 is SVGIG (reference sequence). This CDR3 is CAWDFEGGEQYF. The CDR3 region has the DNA TGTGCCTGGGATTTCGAAGGGGGTGAGCAGTACTTC.

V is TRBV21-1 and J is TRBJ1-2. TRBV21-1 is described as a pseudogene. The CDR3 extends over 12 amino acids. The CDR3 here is CASSKEGYGYTF. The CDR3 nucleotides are TGTGCCAGCAGCAAGGAAGGCTATGGCTACACCTTC.

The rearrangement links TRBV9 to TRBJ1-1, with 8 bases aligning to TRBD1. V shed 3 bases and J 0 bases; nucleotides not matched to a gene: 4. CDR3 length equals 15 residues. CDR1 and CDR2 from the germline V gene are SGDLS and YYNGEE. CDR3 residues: CASSAVQGVNTEAFF. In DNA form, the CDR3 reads TGTGCCAGCAGCGCGGTACAGGGGGTGAACACTGAAGCTTTCTTT.

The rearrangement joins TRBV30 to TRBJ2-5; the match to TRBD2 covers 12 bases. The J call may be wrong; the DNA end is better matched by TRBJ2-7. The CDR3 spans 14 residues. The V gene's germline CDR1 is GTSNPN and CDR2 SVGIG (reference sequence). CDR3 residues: CAWSTTSGGYEQYF. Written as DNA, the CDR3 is TGTGCCTGGAGTACGACTAGCGGGGGCTACGAGCAGTACTTC.

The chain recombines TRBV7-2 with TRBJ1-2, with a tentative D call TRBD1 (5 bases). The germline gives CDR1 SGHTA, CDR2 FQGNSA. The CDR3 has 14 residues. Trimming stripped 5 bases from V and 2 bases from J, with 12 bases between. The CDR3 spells CASSQGVGNYGYTF. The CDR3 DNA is TGTGCCAGCAGCCAGGGTGTGGGGAACTATGGCTACACCTTC.

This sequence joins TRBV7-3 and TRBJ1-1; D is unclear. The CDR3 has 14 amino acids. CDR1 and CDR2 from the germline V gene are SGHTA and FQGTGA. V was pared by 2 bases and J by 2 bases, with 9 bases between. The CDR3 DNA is TGTGCCAGCAGCTTAGACTGGATTAACACTGAAGCTTTCTTT. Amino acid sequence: CASSLDWINTEAFF.

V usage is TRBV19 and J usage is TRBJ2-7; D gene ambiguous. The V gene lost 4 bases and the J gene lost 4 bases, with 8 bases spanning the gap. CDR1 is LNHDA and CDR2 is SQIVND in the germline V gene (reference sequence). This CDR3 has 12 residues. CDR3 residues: CASSTSGYEQYF. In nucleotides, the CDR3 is TGTGCCAGTAGTACTTCCGGTTACGAGCAGTACTTC.

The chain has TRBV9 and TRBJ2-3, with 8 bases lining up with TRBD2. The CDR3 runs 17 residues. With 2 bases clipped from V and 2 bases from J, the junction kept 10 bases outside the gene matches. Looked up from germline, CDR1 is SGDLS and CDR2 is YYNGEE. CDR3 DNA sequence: TGTGCCAGCAGCGTTCGGGGGGGCGGGAGGCTCACAGATACGCAGTATTTT. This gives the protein CASSVRGGGRLTDTQYF.

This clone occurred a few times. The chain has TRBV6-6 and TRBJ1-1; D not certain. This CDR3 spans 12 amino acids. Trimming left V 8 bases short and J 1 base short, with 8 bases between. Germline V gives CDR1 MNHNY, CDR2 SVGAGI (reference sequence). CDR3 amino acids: CASGITNTEAFF. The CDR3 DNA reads TGTGCCAGCGGGATTACGAACACTGAAGCTTTCTTT.

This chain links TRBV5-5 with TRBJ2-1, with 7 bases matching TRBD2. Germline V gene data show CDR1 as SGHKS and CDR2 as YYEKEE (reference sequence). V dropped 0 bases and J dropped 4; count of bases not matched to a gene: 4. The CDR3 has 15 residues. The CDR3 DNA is TGTGCCAGCAGCTTGGGGCCTAGCGGATACAATGAGCAGTTCTTC. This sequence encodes CASSLGPSGYNEQFF.

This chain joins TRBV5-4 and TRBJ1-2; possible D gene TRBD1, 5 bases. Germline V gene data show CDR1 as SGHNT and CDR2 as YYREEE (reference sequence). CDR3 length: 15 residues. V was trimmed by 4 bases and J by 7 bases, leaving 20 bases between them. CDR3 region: CASSLGDGIVAGYTF. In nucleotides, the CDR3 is TGTGCCAGCAGCCTAGGGGACGGCATTGTCGCTGGCTACACCTTC.

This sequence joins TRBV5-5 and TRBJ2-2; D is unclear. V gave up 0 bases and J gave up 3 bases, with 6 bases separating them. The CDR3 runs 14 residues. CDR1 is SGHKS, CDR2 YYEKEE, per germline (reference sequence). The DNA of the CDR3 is TGTGCCAGCAGCTTGGACGACTACACCGGGGAGCTGTTTTTT. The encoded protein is CASSLDDYTGELFF.

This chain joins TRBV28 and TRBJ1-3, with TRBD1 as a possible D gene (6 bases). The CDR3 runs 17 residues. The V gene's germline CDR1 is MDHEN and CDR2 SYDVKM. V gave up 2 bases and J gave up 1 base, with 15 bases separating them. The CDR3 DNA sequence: TGTGCCAGCAGTTTACCCCTCCCCACAGGGTCTGGAAACACCATATATTTT. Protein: CASSLPLPTGSGNTIYF.

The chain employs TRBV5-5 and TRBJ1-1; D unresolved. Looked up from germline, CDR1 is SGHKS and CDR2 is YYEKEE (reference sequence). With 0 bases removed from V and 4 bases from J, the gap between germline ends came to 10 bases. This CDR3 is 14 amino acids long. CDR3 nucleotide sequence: TGTGCCAGCAGCTTGGGGGCAGGCCCCACTGAAGCTTTCTTT. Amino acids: CASSLGAGPTEAFF.

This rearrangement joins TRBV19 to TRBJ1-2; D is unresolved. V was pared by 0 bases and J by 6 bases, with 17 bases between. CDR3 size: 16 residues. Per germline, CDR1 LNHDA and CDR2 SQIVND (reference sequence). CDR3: CASSIDPWRGKDGYTF. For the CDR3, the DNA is TGTGCCAGTAGTATAGACCCCTGGAGAGGGAAAGATGGCTACACCTTC. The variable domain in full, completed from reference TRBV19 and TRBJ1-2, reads DGGITQSPKYLFRKEGQNVTLSCEQNLNHDAMYWYRQDPGQGLRLIYYSQIVNDFQKGDIAEGYSVSREKKESFPLTVTSAQKNPTAFYLCASSIDPWRGKDGYTFGSGTRLTVV.